The 22 T cell receptor beta chains given below trace back to one sample, sequenced in a study of blood T cell repertoires in COVID-19 (dated by TCRdb to about 2020). The library was generated by the immunoSEQ multiplex PCR assay. This is the immuneACCESS table as TCRdb keeps it, with only in-frame sequences that have V and J called. A part of the clones is gone; compared with another copy, unresolved V genes explain less than half, and the rest is unexplained. A total of 200,000 to 300,000 clones appear in this sample, 75% to 90% of them only once. In total, the top ten clones hold approximately 7.9% of the sample. Sequenced input: peripheral blood. The receptors stem from a man in his 60s who had recovered from COVID-19.

The chain employs TRBV5-6 and TRBJ2-7; 9 bases are shared with TRBD1. Germline V lookup: CDR1 SGHDT, CDR2 YYEEEE. The J segment lost 5 bases and the V segment lost 4 bases, leaving 10 bases of the junction unmatched. This CDR3 region has 15 residues. The CDR3 bases are TGTGCCAGCAGCATACCAAGGACAGGGGAGCACGAGCAGTACGTC. It codes for CASSIPRTGEHEQYV.

This clone is a singleton in its sample. This chain connects TRBV5-4 to TRBJ2-6, with 8 bases lining up with TRBD2. In germline, CDR1 is SGHNT, CDR2 YYREEE (reference sequence). V gave up 5 bases and J gave up 2 bases; unmatched junction bases: 9. The CDR3 runs 17 residues. This CDR3 reads CASSSAGAPPGANVLTF. Here the CDR3 DNA reads TGTGCCAGCAGTTCAGCGGGGGCCCCCCCTGGGGCCAACGTCCTGACTTTC.

This chain links TRBV29-1 with TRBJ2-5; D might be TRBD1 (5 bases). Germline V CDR1 and CDR2: SQVTM, ANQGSEA. V was cut by 4 bases and J by 1 base, with 10 bases left in between. The CDR3 runs to 13 residues. CDR3 nucleotides: TGCAGCGTTGTAGGGGCCCTCCAAGAGACCCAGTACTTC. It is translated as CSVVGALQETQYF.

This chain connects TRBV6-6 to TRBJ2-1, with 9 bases identical to TRBD1. Per germline, CDR1 MNHNY and CDR2 SVGAGI (reference sequence). This CDR3 has 17 residues. V lost 5 bases to trimming and J lost 0 bases; unmatched junction nucleotides: 8. The CDR3 reads CASSRLGTGSSYNEQFF. DNA of the CDR3: TGTGCCAGCAGTCGGCTCGGGACAGGGAGCTCCTACAATGAGCAGTTCTTC.

The chain carries TRBV10-3 and TRBJ2-1; 7 bases are a match to TRBD2. The CDR3 totals 13 residues. In germline, CDR1 is ENHRY, CDR2 SYGVKD. V dropped 6 bases and J dropped 5; count of bases not matched to a gene: 4. Here the CDR3 reads CAIRLAEDNEQFF. CDR3 nucleotide sequence: TGTGCCATCAGGCTAGCGGAGGACAATGAGCAGTTCTTC.

The chain has TRBV11-2 and TRBJ2-3, with D unresolved. Between the trimmed V and J ends, which lost 4 bases and 4 bases, there was a span of 6 bases. The germline CDR1 and CDR2 sequences are SGHAT and FQNNGV. This CDR3 region has 12 residues. The CDR3: CASSSVADTQYF. CDR3 nucleotides: TGTGCCAGCAGCTCTGTCGCAGATACGCAGTATTTT.

V gene TRBV7-9 combines with J gene TRBJ2-6; no definite D call. V gave up 2 bases and J gave up 3 bases, with 14 bases separating them. Germline V gene lookup returns CDR1 SEHNR and CDR2 FQNEAQ (reference sequence). CDR3 length equals 17 residues. The chain's CDR3 is CASSLSRMGSGANVLTF. The CDR3 DNA reads as TGTGCCAGCAGCTTAAGTCGGATGGGCAGTGGGGCCAACGTCCTGACTTTC.

This clone was found once. This sequence joins TRBV7-9 and TRBJ2-2, with D possibly being TRBD1 (5 bases). The germline gives CDR1 SEHNR, CDR2 FQNEAQ (reference sequence). The CDR3 has 14 residues. With 1 base removed from V and 5 bases from J, the gap between germline ends came to 8 bases. The chain's CDR3 is CASSLVQGTGELFF. CDR3 nucleotide sequence: TGTGCCAGCAGCTTAGTTCAGGGAACCGGGGAGCTGTTTTTT.

The gene calls are TRBV3-1 (or the pseudogene TRBV3-2) and TRBJ2-7; 7 nucleotides align to TRBD2. Per germline, CDR1 LGHDT and CDR2 YNNKEL (reference sequence). V lost 2 bases and J lost 12; bases outside the gene matches: 13. The CDR3 has 14 residues. The CDR3 region is CASSQRAGESPAYF. CDR3 bases: TGTGCCAGCAGCCAACGGGCGGGGGAAAGTCCTGCGTACTTC.

The chain has TRBV7-2 and TRBJ1-6; 11 bases line up with TRBD1. The V segment lost 6 bases and the J segment 9 bases; nucleotides outside the gene matches: 7. The CDR3 totals 15 residues. Germline CDR1 is SGHTA and CDR2 is FQGNSA. The CDR3 loop reads CASRRTGGGGSPLHF. The CDR3 region has the DNA TGTGCCAGCAGAAGGACAGGGGGCGGTGGTTCACCCCTCCACTTT.

The chain uses TRBV27 and TRBJ1-6; D not resolved. The V gene's germline CDR1 is MNHEY and CDR2 SMNVEV (reference sequence). This CDR3 comprises 15 residues. The V and J ends lost 8 bases and 3 bases respectively, with 14 bases between them. Written as DNA, the CDR3 is TGTGCCAGCCATCGAGGCATGGGCTATAATTCACCCCTCCACTTT. Protein: CASHRGMGYNSPLHF.

V is TRBV10-3 and J is TRBJ2-3; 10 nucleotides align to TRBD2. Germline V gene lookup returns CDR1 ENHRY and CDR2 SYGVKD. The CDR3 consists of 17 residues. V lost 6 bases, J lost 6 bases, and 15 bases stayed unmatched. The CDR3 nucleotides read TGTGCCATCAGGGGGACTAGCGATTACTCGTTGTTGGATACGCAGTATTTT. Its protein is CAIRGTSDYSLLDTQYF.

The CDR3 sequence: CASSYGDRAKNIQYF. The DNA for the CDR3 is TGTGCCAGCAGTTATGGGGACAGGGCAAAAAACATTCAGTACTTC. J is TRBJ2-4 and V is TRBV6-6; 9 bases are a match to TRBD1. The V segment lost 3 bases and the J segment 4 bases; nucleotides outside the gene matches: 4. Per germline, CDR1 MNHNY and CDR2 SVGAGI (reference sequence). The CDR3 has 15 amino acids.

The chain employs TRBV25-1 and TRBJ2-1, with 14 bases lining up with TRBD2. Trimming cost V 10 bases and J 7 bases; bases outside gene matches: 15. The length of the CDR3 is 17 residues. CDR1 and CDR2 from the germline V gene are MGHDK and SYGVNS. CDR3 coding DNA: TGTGCCAACGAGACTAGCGGGGGGGCGATTTTTAGGAATGAGCAGTTCTTC. Translating gives CANETSGGAIFRNEQFF.

This chain links TRBV12-3 or TRBV12-4 with TRBJ1-1; a possible D gene is TRBD1 (6 bases). The CDR3 totals 11 residues. Trimming cost V 7 bases and J 5 bases, with 8 bases left between them. CDR3 amino acids: CASMRGTEAFF. In DNA, the CDR3 is TGTGCCAGCATGAGGGGGACTGAAGCTTTCTTT.

This chain connects TRBV20-1 to TRBJ1-5, with D perhaps TRBD1 (6 bases). The CDR3 spans 15 residues. The ends were cut back, 3 bases at V and 1 base at J, with 13 bases in the middle. Germline CDR1 and CDR2: DFQATT and SNEGSKA (reference sequence). For the CDR3, the DNA is TGCAGTGCTAGTAAGACAGGCATAAGCAATCAGCCCCAGCATTTT. Its translation: CSASKTGISNQPQHF.

The rearrangement joins TRBV2 to TRBJ2-5; 8 nucleotides line up with TRBD2. The CDR3 has 15 residues. CDR1 is SNHLY, CDR2 FYNNEI, per germline. Trimming cost V 6 bases and J 1 base; bases outside gene matches: 7. CDR3 residues: CASRDSGAPQETQYF. Written as DNA, the CDR3 is TGTGCCAGCAGGGATAGCGGGGCTCCCCAAGAGACCCAGTACTTC.

This clone has a single count. The chain has TRBV28 and TRBJ1-1; a possible D gene is TRBD1 (5 bases). The CDR3 is 14 residues long. Trimming pared 4 bases from V and 6 bases from J, leaving 15 bases between. Germline V gene sequence: CDR1 MDHEN, CDR2 SYDVKM. In DNA, the CDR3 is TGTGCCAGCAGTTGGACACTATCCCACTCTGAAGCTTTCTTT. It codes for CASSWTLSHSEAFF.

The rearrangement uses TRBV24-1 and TRBJ2-7; D perhaps matches TRBD1 (6 bases). Germline-derived CDR1 and CDR2 are KGHDR and SFDVKD. V lost 4 bases and J lost 5, with 14 bases in between. CDR3 length: 14 residues. The chain's CDR3 is CATSEHTGSHEQYF. The CDR3 DNA follows: TGTGCCACCAGTGAACACACAGGGTCCCACGAGCAGTACTTC.

The rearrangement uses TRBV7-2 and TRBJ1-2; 10 bases match TRBD1. This CDR3 contains 15 residues. V trimming: 5 bases; J trimming: 6 bases; junction bases outside the gene matches: 9. Germline CDR1 is SGHTA and CDR2 is FQGNSA. CDR3 loop: CASSRQGTGEHGYTF. In DNA form, the CDR3 reads TGTGCCAGCAGCAGGCAAGGGACAGGGGAACATGGCTACACCTTC.

To note about this clone: The same CDR3 can be traced to other DNA sequences in this sample. V is TRBV7-9 and J is TRBJ1-2; D not certain. Trimming took 1 base from V and 2 from J, leaving 2 bases between them. Germline V lookup: CDR1 SEHNR, CDR2 FQNEAQ (reference sequence). CDR3 size: 12 residues. CDR3 nucleotide sequence: TGTGCCAGCAGCTTAGTAAACTATGGCTACACCTTC. Its protein product is CASSLVNYGYTF.

The J gene is TRBJ2-7, the V gene TRBV18, with 8 bases matching TRBD2. Germline V lookup: CDR1 KGHSH, CDR2 LQKENI. The CDR3 is 13 amino acids. The J segment lost 3 bases and the V segment lost 4 bases, leaving 2 bases of the junction unmatched. CDR3 DNA sequence: TGTGCCAGCTCACTGGGACTAGTCTACGAGCAGTACTTC. It codes for CASSLGLVYEQYF.